This TCR beta chain was recorded in a study of T cells in Graves' hyperthyroidism and ophthalmopathy. This clonotype has a handful of counts. Clinical symptoms, serum thyroxine and TRAb, thyroid ultrasound and orbital computed tomography were used for the diagnoses. V lost 5 bases to trimming and J lost 7 bases, with 11 bases between them. The CDR3 is 13 amino acids. Germline V gene sequence: CDR1 SEHNR, CDR2 FQNEAQ (reference sequence). It was RNA transcripts that yielded the amplified TCR beta CDR3 regions. RT-PCR in the first round (using the HTBI primer set) targeted the TCR CDR3. TCRdb itself ran the multiplex PCR reads through MiXCR, one entry per CDR3 protein. The sample holds a few hundred thousand distinct CDR3 sequences, roughly 18% seen once.

This TCR was recovered from a woman aged 18-30 years with Graves' ophthalmopathy. The V and J genes are TRBV7-9 and TRBJ1-4, with a tentative D call TRBD1 (6 bases). Sequencing was performed on blood. The chain's CDR3 is CASSRSDSEKLFF. For the CDR3, the DNA is TGTGCCAGCAGCCGCTCGGACAGTGAAAAACTGTTTTTT.